The rows below give T cell receptor beta chains drawn from one sample of a study of cytomegalovirus exposure and HLA in healthy donors. Profiled with immunoSEQ multiplex PCR; TCRdb holds only in-frame clones, not every one. The sample has more than 85,000 clones, about 80% seen once; the top ten hold roughly 8.2%. The material sequenced was PBMCs. The receptors here all came from a woman in her fifties or sixties in good health and CMV-seropositive. CDR3s include the opening cysteine and the closing phenylalanine or tryptophan. D genes are given only for firm matches. Not every row has a clone size; where given, it reads once, few, many or a size class.

CDR3nt: TGTGCCAGCAGCTATAGAGGGACAGGGGGGTTCAATGAGCAGTTCTTC; CDR3aa: CASSYRGTGGFNEQFF; j_gene: TRBJ2-1; abundance: NA; v_gene: TRBV11-2; d_gene: TRBD1
CDR3nt: TGTGCCAGCAGTTCGGGACTAGCGGGAGCGGATGAGCAGTTCTTC; CDR3aa: CASSSGLAGADEQFF; j_gene: TRBJ2-1; abundance: NA; v_gene: TRBV6-4; d_gene: TRBD2
CDR3nt: TGTGCCAGCAGCGGACGGACTGGGAGCTCCTACGAGCAGTACTTC; CDR3aa: CASSGRTGSSYEQYF; j_gene: TRBJ2-7; abundance: NA; v_gene: TRBV7-9; d_gene: NA
CDR3nt: TGCAGCGTGGGACTAGCGGGCGAACAAGAGACCCAGTACTTC; CDR3aa: CSVGLAGEQETQYF; j_gene: TRBJ2-5; abundance: NA; v_gene: TRBV29-1; d_gene: TRBD2
CDR3nt: TGCGCCAGCAGCCGAGACAGTTATAGCAATCAGCGCCAGCATTTT; CDR3aa: CASSRDSYSNQRQHF; j_gene: TRBJ1-5; abundance: NA; v_gene: TRBV4-1; d_gene: NA
CDR3nt: TGCGCCAGCGGGCCTGGGGGGGGTGACGAGCAGTACTTC; CDR3aa: CASGPGGGDEQYF; j_gene: TRBJ2-7; abundance: NA; v_gene: TRBV4-3; d_gene: TRBD2
CDR3nt: TGTGCCAGCAGCTCCGGAGGGACGAGCACAGATACGCAGTATTTT; CDR3aa: CASSSGGTSTDTQYF; j_gene: TRBJ2-3; abundance: NA; v_gene: TRBV7-9; d_gene: NA
CDR3nt: TGCAGCGTTGGGGGACAGGGAGATGAGCAGTTCTTC; CDR3aa: CSVGGQGDEQFF; j_gene: TRBJ2-1; abundance: NA; v_gene: TRBV29-1; d_gene: TRBD1
CDR3nt: TGTGCCAGCAGCTTAGCGGCGGATTACACAGATACGCAGTATTTT; CDR3aa: CASSLAADYTDTQYF; j_gene: TRBJ2-3; abundance: NA; v_gene: TRBV7-2; d_gene: NA
CDR3nt: TGTGCCAGCAGTCCCCCCGGACGGGGGCAAGAGACCCAGTACTTC; CDR3aa: CASSPPGRGQETQYF; j_gene: TRBJ2-5; abundance: few; v_gene: TRBV7-2; d_gene: NA
CDR3nt: TGTGCCAGCAGTGGGGCGGACAGCAATCAGCCCCAGCATTTT; CDR3aa: CASSGADSNQPQHF; j_gene: TRBJ1-5; abundance: NA; v_gene: TRBV6-6; d_gene: NA
CDR3nt: TGTGCCAGCAGTGAAGCGACAGCCTATGGCTACACCTTC; CDR3aa: CASSEATAYGYTF; j_gene: TRBJ1-2; abundance: NA; v_gene: TRBV6-1; d_gene: NA
CDR3nt: TGTGCCAGCAGCTACCGCGGGAGCTCTCGCGAGCAGTACTTC; CDR3aa: CASSYRGSSREQYF; j_gene: TRBJ2-7; abundance: NA; v_gene: TRBV7-3; d_gene: TRBD2
CDR3nt: TGTGCCAGCACCGCCGGCCAGGGCGGTTACACCGGGGAGCTGTTTTTT; CDR3aa: CASTAGQGGYTGELFF; j_gene: TRBJ2-2; abundance: NA; v_gene: TRBV9; d_gene: NA
CDR3nt: TGCGCCAGCAGACGGGATGGGTGGGAGGAGACCCAGTACTTC; CDR3aa: CASRRDGWEETQYF; j_gene: TRBJ2-5; abundance: few; v_gene: TRBV5-1; d_gene: NA
CDR3nt: TGTGCCATCAGTAGGACTAGCGGGAGTTCAGATCCCTCCGAGCAGTACTTC; CDR3aa: CAISRTSGSSDPSEQYF; j_gene: TRBJ2-7; abundance: few; v_gene: TRBV10-3; d_gene: TRBD2
CDR3nt: TGCGCCAGCAGCCAAGAACATGGGAGCTCCTATAATTCACCCCTCCACTTT; CDR3aa: CASSQEHGSSYNSPLHF; j_gene: TRBJ1-6; abundance: NA; v_gene: TRBV4-3; d_gene: NA
CDR3nt: TGTGCCAGCAGAGCACCGGGACAGTCCTACGAGCAGTACTTC; CDR3aa: CASRAPGQSYEQYF; j_gene: TRBJ2-7; abundance: once; v_gene: TRBV6-5; d_gene: TRBD1
CDR3nt: TGTGCCATCAGTGCTGGGGGCAGTGACGCTAATCCCTCCTATGGCTACACCTTC; CDR3aa: CAISAGGSDANPSYGYTF; j_gene: TRBJ1-2; abundance: NA; v_gene: TRBV10-3; d_gene: NA
CDR3nt: TGTGCCAGCAGCAAAGGGAGCAGTGAAGCTTTCTTT; CDR3aa: CASSKGSSEAFF; j_gene: TRBJ1-1; abundance: few; v_gene: TRBV9; d_gene: NA
CDR3nt: TGTGCCAGCAGCCCGGGACTAGCGGGGGACAATGAGCAGTTCTTC; CDR3aa: CASSPGLAGDNEQFF; j_gene: TRBJ2-1; abundance: NA; v_gene: TRBV7-9; d_gene: TRBD2
CDR3nt: TGCGCCAGCGGAAGAGCAGGGCCTGGAGATACGCAGTATTTT; CDR3aa: CASGRAGPGDTQYF; j_gene: TRBJ2-3; abundance: NA; v_gene: TRBV4-3; d_gene: NA
CDR3nt: TGCGCCAGCGGGTTAGCGGGCACCAATGAGCAGTTCTTC; CDR3aa: CASGLAGTNEQFF; j_gene: TRBJ2-1; abundance: NA; v_gene: TRBV5-1; d_gene: TRBD2
CDR3nt: TGTGCCAGCAGCGTACCTCCGACTAGCGGGAGTCTATTAGATACGCAGTATTTT; CDR3aa: CASSVPPTSGSLLDTQYF; j_gene: TRBJ2-3; abundance: NA; v_gene: TRBV9; d_gene: TRBD2
CDR3nt: TGTGCCAGAAGCTTGGCCGGGAGGGCCTCCTACGAGCAGTACTTC; CDR3aa: CARSLAGRASYEQYF; j_gene: TRBJ2-7; abundance: NA; v_gene: TRBV5-3; d_gene: TRBD2
CDR3nt: TGTGCCAGCAGCAGACTAGCGGGAGAGGGGACCCAGTACTTC; CDR3aa: CASSRLAGEGTQYF; j_gene: TRBJ2-5; abundance: NA; v_gene: TRBV7-9; d_gene: TRBD2
CDR3nt: TGTTCCAGCAGCTTAGGGGGGACAGGGGTTAACGAGCAGTACTTC; CDR3aa: CSSSLGGTGVNEQYF; j_gene: TRBJ2-7; abundance: once; v_gene: TRBV7-9; d_gene: TRBD1
CDR3nt: TGTGCCAGTGCACTCGACAGGGGGCATGGCTACACCTTC; CDR3aa: CASALDRGHGYTF; j_gene: TRBJ1-2; abundance: few; v_gene: TRBV19; d_gene: TRBD1
CDR3nt: TGCGCCAGCAGCCCCTTTGGCACAGATACGCAGTATTTT; CDR3aa: CASSPFGTDTQYF; j_gene: TRBJ2-3; abundance: few; v_gene: TRBV5-1; d_gene: NA
CDR3nt: TGTGCCAGTAAAACTAGCGGGGGAGAGGCCCAGTACTTC; CDR3aa: CASKTSGGEAQYF; j_gene: TRBJ2-5; abundance: NA; v_gene: TRBV7-9; d_gene: TRBD2
CDR3nt: TGCGCCAGCAGCCCTCAGGGGGCAAGGTCCTACGAGCAGTACTTC; CDR3aa: CASSPQGARSYEQYF; j_gene: TRBJ2-7; abundance: NA; v_gene: TRBV5-1; d_gene: TRBD1
CDR3nt: TGTGCCAGCTCACCCTTGGTCAGGGGAGACTCACCCCTCCACTTT; CDR3aa: CASSPLVRGDSPLHF; j_gene: TRBJ1-6; abundance: few; v_gene: TRBV18; d_gene: NA
CDR3nt: TGTGCCAGCAGACCCGGGACAGGTACCTACGAGCAGTACTTC; CDR3aa: CASRPGTGTYEQYF; j_gene: TRBJ2-7; abundance: NA; v_gene: TRBV6-1; d_gene: TRBD1
CDR3nt: TGCGCCAGCAGCTGGGGACAGGGAGGCACTGAAGCTTTCTTT; CDR3aa: CASSWGQGGTEAFF; j_gene: TRBJ1-1; abundance: NA; v_gene: TRBV5-1; d_gene: TRBD1
CDR3nt: TGTGCCAGCAGCTCGGGCGGGACAGGGGCGACCTATGGCTACACCTTC; CDR3aa: CASSSGGTGATYGYTF; j_gene: TRBJ1-2; abundance: NA; v_gene: TRBV7-2; d_gene: TRBD1
CDR3nt: TGCAGCGTTGAAGGGGGCGAGCACTACGAGCAGTACTTC; CDR3aa: CSVEGGEHYEQYF; j_gene: TRBJ2-7; abundance: NA; v_gene: TRBV29-1; d_gene: NA
CDR3nt: TGTGCCAGCAGTTTCAAGACTGTTGGGGCCAACGGCCTGACTTTC; CDR3aa: CASSFKTVGANGLTF; j_gene: TRBJ2-6; abundance: NA; v_gene: TRBV6-5; d_gene: NA
CDR3nt: TGTGCCAGCAGCCAAGAGGGGACTAGCGGGGGGGCGGGGGATACGCAGTATTTT; CDR3aa: CASSQEGTSGGAGDTQYF; j_gene: TRBJ2-3; abundance: NA; v_gene: TRBV4-2; d_gene: TRBD2
CDR3nt: TGTGCCAGCAGCTCGAGCGGGGTTTCCAGCTCCTACGAGCAGTACTTC; CDR3aa: CASSSSGVSSSYEQYF; j_gene: TRBJ2-7; abundance: NA; v_gene: TRBV7-9; d_gene: TRBD2
CDR3nt: TGTGCCAGCAGATCACAGGGTAACGATGAAAAACTGTTTTTT; CDR3aa: CASRSQGNDEKLFF; j_gene: TRBJ1-4; abundance: NA; v_gene: TRBV6-5; d_gene: NA